The present TCR beta chain was sequenced within a study of T cells after yellow fever vaccination. MiXCR, run by TCRdb on the 5' RACE reads, gives a single entry per CDR3 protein. The sample has 250,000 to 350,000 distinct CDR3 sequences, roughly 8.7% seen once; the top ten hold 3% to 3.5%. The CDR3 is made up of 17 amino acids. Trimming left V 0 bases short and J 1 base short, with 10 bases between. CDR1 MNHEY and CDR2 SVGAGI come from the germline V gene. This clonotype was seen more than once but under ten times. The sequence was collected from a man aged 18-30 years who received the YFV17D yellow fever vaccine. The genes are TRBV6-5 and TRBJ1-6; a weak D match, TRBD1 (6 bases). The source material was CD4+ T cells sorted from PBMCs, sampled 5 days after the yellow fever booster vaccination. The CDR3 sequence is CASSYSYRASYNSPLHF. Written as DNA, the CDR3 is TGTGCCAGCAGTTACTCGTACAGGGCGTCCTATAATTCACCCCTCCACTTT.